This T cell receptor (beta chain) is from a study of cytomegalovirus exposure and HLA in healthy donors. Study as a whole: Genotyping of under 500 donors showed that around 81% belonged to the Caucasian-associated ancestry cluster. Study-wide findings and caveats: In a later analysis, compared with equally common non-associated chains, HLA-associated beta chains were more expanded.

The germline gives CDR1 SQVTM, CDR2 ANQGSEA. Trimming left V 4 bases short and J 1 base short, with 10 bases between. The CDR3 length is 13 residues. The sample holds a few counts of this clone. The target antigen is unknown. Vbeta (60) and Jbeta (13) primers were used in the PCR. In the original processing: Counted up in a later analysis, unique TCR beta chains came to some 72 million, with about 10 million shared. Profiled with immunoSEQ multiplex PCR; TCRdb holds only in-frame clones, not every one. V and J calls and clone size are those listed in that table; D and trimming were worked out from the DNA. In the table there are 64,000 or so clones, roughly 64% of which are singletons.

This receptor was taken from a man aged 35 to 55 in good health and CMV-seropositive. Sequencing was carried out using PBMCs. This sequence joins TRBV29-1 and TRBJ2-5; D call uncertain. In DNA, the CDR3 is TGCAGCGTTGCACACAGCTTCCAAGAGACCCAGTACTTC. It specifies CSVAHSFQETQYF.